The TCR beta chain described here comes from a study of blood T cell repertoires in COVID-19. Background on the study: Whether acute or convalescent, the COVID-19 samples came from the United States, Italy and Spain. Nucleic acid was either cDNA or gDNA, and it came from T cells, B-cell-depleted T cells, or PBMCs.

Per the original data handling: How many nucleated cells were present was estimated from reference gene primer amplification. Produced via immunoSEQ multiplex PCR; TCRdb's table is partial and in-frame only. The DNA was the basis for D and trimming; V, J and clone size are from that table. The sample has roughly 180,000 clones, roughly 84% seen once. The length of the CDR3 is 14 residues. Germline CDR1 is SGHNT and CDR2 is YENEEA. V lost 2 bases, J lost 1 base, and 9 bases lay in between. The TCR sequence derives from a woman of 80 years or more with active or convalescent COVID-19. The sequenced material came from peripheral blood. V usage is TRBV11-3 and J usage is TRBJ2-7; the D gene is possibly TRBD2 (5 bases). CDR3 sequence: CASSLQSGSYEQYF. In DNA, the CDR3 is TGTGCCAGCAGCTTACAATCGGGGTCCTACGAGCAGTACTTC.